Below, one T cell receptor beta chain is given with its context. Germline V CDR1 and CDR2: SGHDT, YYEEEE. This CDR3 region has 13 residues. V was cut by 4 bases and J by 6 bases, with 13 bases left in between. The data derive from a study of graft-versus-host responses after intestinal transplantation. Profiled with immunoSEQ multiplex PCR; TCRdb holds only in-frame clones, not every one. The profile shows about 97,000 clones, around 90% of them singletons. The chain recombines TRBV5-6 with TRBJ1-1, with D tentatively TRBD1 (6 bases). The starting material was PBMCs, obtained roughly 450 days after intestinal transplant. The clonotype was recovered from a human patient who received an intestinal transplant, so some T cells may come from the graft donor. The DNA of the CDR3 is TGTGCCAGCAGCCCAACAGGGCTTGCTGAAGCTTTCTTT. This gives the protein CASSPTGLAEAFF.